This T cell receptor beta chain originates from a study of stem cell transplantation in POMP-related autoinflammatory disease. This clone was found a few times. What it binds is unknown. Produced via immunoSEQ multiplex PCR; TCRdb's table is partial and in-frame only. The sample carries tens of thousands of clones, approximately 85% recorded once. Study results and limitations: In patients with PRAID, every analyzed T-cell subset tended to show lower diversity and higher clonality. Unique TRB V-J gene pairings were limited in number in patients with PRAID.

Germline V gene lookup returns CDR1 SEHNR and CDR2 FQNEAQ (reference sequence). Trimming took 5 bases from V and 0 from J, leaving 23 bases between them. This CDR3 has 19 amino acids. This material consisted of CD4+ T cells from PBMCs, taken before stem cell transplantation. The rearrangement joins TRBV7-9 to TRBJ2-1; no clear D gene. This receptor was identified in a human donor with POMP-related autoinflammation and immune dysregulation (PRAID). Written as DNA, the CDR3 is TGTGCCAGCAGCCACGCCTTAACCCGAAGGAGTCACTCCTACAATGAGCAGTTCTTC. It yields the protein CASSHALTRRSHSYNEQFF.